These 10 T cell receptor beta chains share one sample of origin, sequenced in a study of blood T cell repertoires in COVID-19. Using immunoSEQ multiplex PCR, the repertoire was profiled, and TCRdb retains in-frame clones only, with some absent. The sample gives 300,000 to 350,000 clones, roughly 89% of which show up once; about a tenth is in the top ten. The source material was PBMCs or T cells enriched from blood (not recorded which). The receptors come from a woman in her 30s who had recovered from COVID-19.

The genes are TRBV18 and TRBJ2-3, with 15 bases that match TRBD2. The CDR3 is 19 residues long. Germline CDR1 and CDR2: KGHSH and LQKENI. With V trimmed by 0 bases and J by 5 bases, 9 bases remained unmatched. The CDR3 sequence: CASSPPNLGLAGGKDTQYF. The CDR3 DNA follows: TGTGCCAGCTCACCACCCAACCTCGGACTAGCGGGAGGGAAAGATACGCAGTATTTT. Full variable domain (missing parts from reference TRBV18 and TRBJ2-3): NAGVMQNPRHLVRRRGQEARLRCSPMKGHSHVYWYRQLPEEGLKFMVYLQKENIIDESGMPKERFSAEFPKEGPSILRIQQVVRGDSAAYFCASSPPNLGLAGGKDTQYFGPGTRLTVL.

V and J are TRBV19 and TRBJ1-5, with TRBD1 matching 7 bases. Germline V lookup: CDR1 LNHDA, CDR2 SQIVND (reference sequence). V shed 6 bases, J shed 4 bases, and the junction held 12 bases outside the gene matches. The CDR3 extends over 16 amino acids. CDR3 in amino acids: CASSTPQGVLNQPQHF. In nucleotides, the CDR3 is TGTGCCAGTAGCACTCCCCAGGGGGTACTAAATCAGCCCCAGCATTTT. Full variable domain (remainder filled in from reference TRBV19 and TRBJ1-5): DGGITQSPKYLFRKEGQNVTLSCEQNLNHDAMYWYRQDPGQGLRLIYYSQIVNDFQKGDIAEGYSVSREKKESFPLTVTSAQKNPTAFYLCASSTPQGVLNQPQHFGDGTRLSIL.

This clone was picked up one time. This chain joins TRBV27 and TRBJ1-2; D gene uncertain. The CDR3 consists of 14 residues. Trimming removed 4 bases from V and 1 base from J, with 10 bases in between. Germline-derived CDR1 and CDR2 are MNHEY and SMNVEV (reference sequence). In DNA form, the CDR3 reads TGTGCCAGCAGTTCATCCAGATATAACTATGGCTACACCTTC. It yields the protein CASSSSRYNYGYTF.

V usage is TRBV3-1 (or the pseudogene TRBV3-2) and J usage is TRBJ2-3; no clear D. Trimming stripped 3 bases from V and 5 bases from J, with 12 bases between. CDR3 size: 14 residues. Per the germline V gene, CDR1 is LGHDT and CDR2 is YNNKEL (reference sequence). As DNA, the CDR3 is TGTGCCAGCAGCCATCACCGCGTCGGAGATACGCAGTATTTT. Amino acid sequence: CASSHHRVGDTQYF.

The CDR3 protein is CASDLVNRERGNQPQHF. In nucleotides, the CDR3 is TGTGCCAGCGACCTAGTCAACAGGGAAAGAGGCAATCAGCCCCAGCATTTT. The rearrangement links TRBV21-1 to TRBJ1-5; no check of the table's D call, TRBD1, against the DNA was made. TRBV21-1 is described as a pseudogene. The CDR3 consists of 17 residues.

The V call is TRBV6-1, the J call TRBJ2-3; 12 bases match TRBD2. V was clipped by 1 base and J by 4 bases; unmatched bases: 9. The germline V gene has CDR1 MNHNS and CDR2 SASEGT. The CDR3 loop spans 18 amino acids. The CDR3 region has the DNA TGTGCCAGCAGTGAAGTGTATCCTAGCGGGAGGGTGTCAGATACGCAGTATTTT. Translation: CASSEVYPSGRVSDTQYF.

J is TRBJ2-2 and V is TRBV4-1; a weak D match, TRBD2 (6 bases). This CDR3 region has 15 residues. Germline V gene lookup returns CDR1 MGHRA and CDR2 YSYEKL. With 3 bases removed from V and 5 bases from J, the gap between germline ends came to 13 bases. This chain's CDR3 is CASSQYYGGTGELFF. CDR3 in DNA: TGCGCCAGCAGCCAGTATTATGGGGGGACCGGGGAGCTGTTTTTT.

This clone occurred a few times. The V gene is TRBV29-1, the J gene TRBJ2-7; D perhaps matches TRBD1 (6 bases). This CDR3 spans 16 amino acids. V lost 7 bases, J lost 1 base, and 23 bases lay in between. The germline V gene has CDR1 SQVTM and CDR2 ANQGSEA. Here the CDR3 reads CSATLTPRDMSYEQYF. CDR3 DNA sequence: TGCAGCGCTACCCTCACGCCCCGGGACATGTCCTACGAGCAGTACTTC.

The chain couples TRBV7-2 to TRBJ1-1; 9 bases are shared with TRBD1. Germline assignment: CDR1 SGHTA and CDR2 FQGNSA. The CDR3 has 14 residues. V shed 4 bases, J shed 7 bases, and the junction held 7 bases outside the gene matches. The CDR3: CASSSGQGFGEAFF. The CDR3 nucleotides are TGTGCCAGCAGCTCGGGACAGGGATTTGGTGAAGCTTTCTTT.

V and J are TRBV4-1 and TRBJ2-5; 10 bases fit TRBD2. The CDR3 extends over 21 amino acids. The trim removed 3 bases at V and 0 bases at J, leaving 19 bases unmatched. Germline values: CDR1 MGHRA, CDR2 YSYEKL. This CDR3 is CASSHPIRTSGATAYQETQYF. CDR3 DNA: TGCGCCAGCAGCCACCCCATTAGGACTAGCGGAGCTACTGCGTACCAAGAGACCCAGTACTTC.